This TCR beta chain came from a study of beta chain features in type 1 diabetes. The germline V gene encodes CDR1 SGHTA and CDR2 FQGNSA. The CDR3 spans 11 residues. Trimming cost V 3 bases and J 8 bases, with 7 bases left between them. Comment on this clone: Its target is unknown.

Purities over 98% were achieved in all sorted populations. Study-level findings and limits: Type 1 diabetes patients had fewer VDJ junction insertions and more deletions. Patients showed naive, central memory and Treg TCRB repertoires that appeared more similar than those of healthy donors.

As every portion of the isolated RNA was reverse transcribed, the sequencing read expressed TCRB transcripts. Clones were read by immunoSEQ multiplex PCR, and TCRdb kept only the in-frame ones, dropping some. The data show about 410,000 clones, approximately 15% seen once. This TCR was recovered from a man aged 30 to 39 in good health. Sequencing used naive CD4+ T cells from blood. The chain recombines TRBV7-2 with TRBJ2-5; D ambiguous. DNA of the CDR3: TGTGCCAGCAGCTTCACAGCCACCCAGTACTTC. It codes for CASSFTATQYF.